Listed below are T cell receptor beta chains from one sample, sequenced in a study of early T cells in non-severe SARS-CoV-2 infection. TCRdb reprocessed the 5' RACE reads with MiXCR, giving one entry per CDR3 protein. The data show 50,000 to 85,000 distinct CDR3 sequences, approximately 8.3% seen once. Sequenced material: whole blood. These receptor sequences come from an adult who was a healthcare worker with PCR-confirmed SARS-CoV-2 infection or an uninfected control (not recorded which). The CDR3 runs from the conserved cysteine through the conserved F or W. Each record gives: V gene, clone size, D gene, J gene, CDR3 DNA, CDR3 protein. D genes are given only for firm matches. Clone size is not always given. Where it is, it says once, few, many or a class for expanded clones.

v_gene: TRBV20-1
abundance: few
d_gene: TRBD2
j_gene: TRBJ2-1
CDR3nt: TGCAGTGCTAGCGATAGCGGGAGCGGCAATGAGCAGTTCTTC
CDR3aa: CSASDSGSGNEQFF

v_gene: TRBV4-1
abundance: many
d_gene: TRBD1
j_gene: TRBJ2-7
CDR3nt: TGCGCCAGCAGCCAAGGGACAGGGGACCTCTACGAGCAGTACTTC
CDR3aa: CASSQGTGDLYEQYF

v_gene: TRBV7-9
abundance: many
d_gene: TRBD1
j_gene: TRBJ1-2
CDR3nt: TGTGCCAGCACGGGACAGGGGTATGGCTACACCTTC
CDR3aa: CASTGQGYGYTF

v_gene: TRBV20-1
abundance: few
d_gene: TRBD2
j_gene: TRBJ2-1
CDR3nt: TGCAGTGCTAGATCGAGCGGGAGCCTTATCAATGAGCAGTTCTTC
CDR3aa: CSARSSGSLINEQFF

v_gene: TRBV20-1
abundance: many
d_gene: TRBD1
j_gene: TRBJ2-1
CDR3nt: TGCAGTGCCCCCCGGTCCCCCGGACAGGTCTACAATGAGCAGTTCTTC
CDR3aa: CSAPRSPGQVYNEQFF

v_gene: TRBV3-1
abundance: -
d_gene: -
j_gene: TRBJ2-1
CDR3nt: TGTGCCAGCAGCCAAGGTTCCCACAATGAGCAGTTCTTC
CDR3aa: CASSQGSHNEQFF

v_gene: TRBV19
abundance: -
d_gene: TRBD1
j_gene: TRBJ2-2
CDR3nt: TGTGCCAGCCGGGACAGGGCGGCCACCGGGGAGCTGTTTTTT
CDR3aa: CASRDRAATGELFF

v_gene: TRBV20-1
abundance: many
d_gene: -
j_gene: TRBJ2-5
CDR3nt: TGCAGTGCTAGTGACAGGCCGCAAGAGACCCAGTACTTC
CDR3aa: CSASDRPQETQYF

v_gene: TRBV5-1
abundance: many
d_gene: -
j_gene: TRBJ1-1
CDR3nt: TGCGCCAGCAGAGCGACAGGGAACACTGAAGCTTTCTTT
CDR3aa: CASRATGNTEAFF

v_gene: TRBV4-2
abundance: -
d_gene: TRBD1
j_gene: TRBJ2-7
CDR3nt: TGTGCCAGCAGCCAAGATGGGGGACAGGGGTGGTACGAGCAGTACTTC
CDR3aa: CASSQDGGQGWYEQYF

v_gene: TRBV6-2/TRBV6-3
abundance: -
d_gene: TRBD1
j_gene: TRBJ2-3
CDR3nt: TGTGCCAGCAGGACCCGGGACAGGGGCACAGATACGCAGTATTTT
CDR3aa: CASRTRDRGTDTQYF

v_gene: TRBV29-1
abundance: -
d_gene: -
j_gene: TRBJ2-7
CDR3nt: TGCAGCGTTTCCAGGACAAACTACGAGCAGTACTTC
CDR3aa: CSVSRTNYEQYF

v_gene: TRBV6-5
abundance: -
d_gene: -
j_gene: TRBJ2-7
CDR3nt: TGTGCCAGCATGTCAATATACCGGGCCCTCCGACACGAGCAGTACTTC
CDR3aa: CASMSIYRALRHEQYF

v_gene: TRBV5-1
abundance: -
d_gene: TRBD1
j_gene: TRBJ1-2
CDR3nt: TGCGCCAGCAGCACACGGACAGGGGGCGAATCTGGCTACACCTTC
CDR3aa: CASSTRTGGESGYTF